This T cell receptor beta chain comes out of a study of OX40 agonist ivuxolimab in advanced cancers. Study-level background: Patients assigned to dose escalation were diagnosed with hepatocellular carcinoma, melanoma, renal cell or head and neck cancer. Overall study findings and caveats: Part of the nonresponder group also had normalized T-cell clonal expansion that was low.

No patient had autoimmune disease or received systemic immunosuppression. Samples of blood were obtained at baseline, on cycle 4 day 1, and on cycle 7 day 1. Worth noting for this clone: Antigen specificity is unknown.

The table came from immunoSEQ multiplex PCR; TCRdb's copy has only in-frame clones and leaves some out. The sample consists of tens of thousands of clones, 70% to 90% of them appearing once. This CDR3 has 16 amino acids. V was clipped by 5 bases and J by 5 bases; unmatched bases: 13. The germline V gene encodes CDR1 MNHEY and CDR2 SMNVEV (reference sequence). The sequenced sample was CD4+ or CD8+ T cells sorted from blood, obtained in a trial of the OX40 agonist ivuxolimab. The source is an adult with an advanced solid tumor such as melanoma, head and neck, liver or kidney cancer. The J gene is TRBJ2-7, the V gene TRBV27, with 9 bases lining up with TRBD2. The CDR3 bases are TGTGCCAGCAGTCCCCGGAGTAGCGGGAGTTGGGACGAGCAGTACTTC. This translates into CASSPRSSGSWDEQYF.